The entry below gives a single TCR beta chain sequence along with its context. The antigen remains unidentified. The data were obtained in a study of cytomegalovirus exposure and HLA in healthy donors. Data came from immunoSEQ multiplex PCR; TCRdb stores just in-frame clones and leaves some out. The sample consists of more than 300,000 clones, 86% of them appearing once. V lost 0 bases, J lost 7 bases, and 12 bases lay in between. Germline V gene data show CDR1 as SGHAT and CDR2 as FQNNGV. The CDR3 is 14 residues long. Study-level points and caveats: Three of the chains that were CMV-associated were confirmed in vitro to be specific for CMV antigens. The classifier was said to identify cytomegalovirus status with high specificity and sensitivity.

This TCR derives from a woman under 30 in good health and CMV-seronegative. The chain is built from TRBV11-2 and TRBJ1-2; D unresolved. Source material: PBMCs. CDR3 residues: CASSLDPLGVGYTF. The CDR3 nucleotides read TGTGCCAGCAGCTTAGATCCCCTGGGAGTTGGCTACACCTTC.